The 26 T cell receptor beta chains below come from one sample, sequenced in a study of blood T cell repertoires in COVID-19 (dated by TCRdb to the early 2020s). The method was the immunoSEQ multiplex PCR assay. What TCRdb holds here is the immuneACCESS table cut down to in-frame rearrangements. Part of the clones is not present; checked against another copy, under half of the missing clones reflect an unresolved V gene, and the others are unexplained. This sample comprises over 150,000 clones, 80% to 90% of them detected only once. The top ten clones comprise about 2% of the sample. Specimen: peripheral blood. The receptors were sampled from a woman of 80 years or more with acute or convalescent COVID-19.

This sequence joins TRBV3-1 (or the pseudogene TRBV3-2) and TRBJ2-2; D gene ambiguous. Trimming cost V 0 bases and J 9 bases, with 8 bases left between them. The CDR3 is 13 amino acids. CDR1 LGHDT and CDR2 YNNKEL come from the germline V gene (reference sequence). The CDR3 sequence: CASSQDVARELFF. Here the CDR3 DNA reads TGTGCCAGCAGCCAAGACGTGGCCAGGGAGCTGTTTTTT.

The chain is built from TRBV6-2 or TRBV6-3 and TRBJ1-4; the D gene is possibly TRBD1 (5 bases). This CDR3 spans 15 amino acids. Germline loops: CDR1 MNHEY, CDR2 SVGEGT. V was cut by 6 bases and J by 5 bases, with 16 bases left in between. This CDR3 is CASSLGEVPNEKLFF. CDR3 sequence (DNA): TGTGCCAGCAGCCTGGGGGAGGTCCCCAATGAAAAACTGTTTTTT.

The chain carries TRBV6-5 and TRBJ2-5, with 8 bases lining up with TRBD2. J was trimmed by 1 base and V by 6 bases; bases with no gene match: 4. The CDR3 loop spans 14 amino acids. Per germline, CDR1 MNHEY and CDR2 SVGAGI. CDR3: CASSLSGTQETQYF. In DNA form, the CDR3 reads TGTGCCAGCAGCCTTAGCGGGACCCAAGAGACCCAGTACTTC.

This sequence joins TRBV7-2 and TRBJ2-5; 7 bases are shared with TRBD2. V lost 7 bases and J lost 8; bases outside the gene matches: 13. The germline CDR1 and CDR2 sequences are SGHTA and FQGNSA. The CDR3 extends over 14 amino acids. CDR3: CASTYGGRGPTQYF. The DNA for the CDR3 is TGTGCCAGCACCTATGGGGGGAGGGGACCCACCCAGTACTTC.

CDR3 sequence: CASSLAGPYEQYF. For the CDR3, the DNA is TGTGCCAGCAGCTTAGCTGGTCCCTACGAGCAGTACTTC. The gene calls are TRBV5-4 and TRBJ2-7; D not resolved. The CDR3 runs 13 residues. The V and J ends lost 2 bases and 2 bases respectively, with 8 bases between them. CDR1 and CDR2 (germline): SGHNT, YYREEE (reference sequence).

V gene TRBV20-1 combines with J gene TRBJ2-5; 11 nucleotides line up with TRBD2. V was clipped by 3 bases and J by 3 bases; unmatched bases: 12. CDR1 is DFQATT, CDR2 SNEGSKA, per germline (reference sequence). The CDR3 totals 17 residues. The CDR3 region is CSASRLASGRYEETQYF. Written as DNA, the CDR3 is TGCAGTGCTAGTAGGCTCGCTAGCGGGAGGTACGAAGAGACCCAGTACTTC.

This clone was observed a handful of times. The genes are TRBV3-1 (or the pseudogene TRBV3-2) and TRBJ1-2; D not resolved. Looked up from germline, CDR1 is LGHDT and CDR2 is YNNKEL (reference sequence). V lost 4 bases and J lost 4, with 16 bases in between. This CDR3 contains 15 residues. In nucleotides, the CDR3 is TGTGCCAGCAGCCTGTCCGAGAACCCGGGCTATGGCTACACCTTC. This translates into CASSLSENPGYGYTF.

The genes are TRBV5-1 and TRBJ2-2; D gene ambiguous. The V gene lost 4 bases and the J gene lost 0 bases, with 10 bases spanning the gap. The germline V gene encodes CDR1 SGHRS and CDR2 YFSETQ. The CDR3 is 15 amino acids. DNA for the CDR3: TGCGCCAGCAGCCGTGAGGCCACGAACACCGGGGAGCTGTTTTTT. Protein: CASSREATNTGELFF.

This CDR3 is CASSTGLAGGEQYF. The CDR3 DNA reads as TGTGCCAGCAGCACGGGACTAGCGGGAGGCGAGCAGTACTTC. The chain joins TRBV5-6 to TRBJ2-7; 15 bases agree with TRBD2. V shed 4 bases, J shed 6 bases, and the junction held 2 bases outside the gene matches. In germline, CDR1 is SGHDT, CDR2 YYEEEE. CDR3 length: 14 residues.

This sequence joins TRBV5-1 and TRBJ1-2; the D is unclear. The CDR3 spans 15 residues. CDR1 is SGHRS, CDR2 YFSETQ, per germline. Trimming took off 0 bases at V and 4 bases at J, with 13 bases between the two ends. CDR3 sequence reads: CASSLESGSPYGYTF. As DNA, the CDR3 is TGCGCCAGCAGCTTGGAGTCAGGAAGTCCCTATGGCTACACCTTC.

There are a few counts of this clone. The chain recombines TRBV4-1 with TRBJ1-2; no reliable D call. The CDR3 length is 14 residues. Germline values: CDR1 MGHRA, CDR2 YSYEKL. V lost 1 base to trimming and J lost 7 bases, with 13 bases between them. The CDR3, as DNA: TGCGCCAGCAGCCAAGTCCGGGGAACGAGTGGCTACACCTTC. It translates to CASSQVRGTSGYTF.

The V gene is TRBV18, the J gene TRBJ1-6; D ambiguous. The V and J ends lost 3 bases and 7 bases respectively, with 13 bases between them. The CDR3 runs to 15 residues. Germline CDR1 reads KGHSH; CDR2 reads LQKENI. Written as DNA, the CDR3 is TGTGCCAGCTCACCCTCAAACGTGGAGAATTCACCCCTCCACTTT. Translated: CASSPSNVENSPLHF.

Worth noting for this clone: At the DNA level, this CDR3 is encoded by other sequences in the same sample as well. V usage is TRBV5-1 and J usage is TRBJ1-2, with D maybe TRBD1 (6 bases). Germline V CDR1 and CDR2: SGHRS, YFSETQ. The CDR3 loop spans 14 amino acids. Deletions cut 0 bases from V and 2 bases from J, with 8 bases between. The CDR3: CASSLEGQNYGYTF. The CDR3 DNA reads TGCGCCAGCAGCTTGGAAGGACAGAACTATGGCTACACCTTC.

The chain is built from TRBV6-2 or TRBV6-3 and TRBJ1-1, with D possibly matching TRBD1 (6 bases). This CDR3 comprises 14 residues. Germline V gene data show CDR1 as MNHEY and CDR2 as SVGEGT. V was clipped by 2 bases and J by 3 bases, with 10 bases between them. The CDR3 reads CASSYTGRDTEAFF. Here the CDR3 DNA reads TGTGCCAGCAGTTACACAGGGAGGGACACTGAAGCTTTCTTT.

The chain carries TRBV4-2 and TRBJ2-3; 10 nucleotides line up with TRBD2. After removal of 2 bases from V and 5 bases from J, the junction contained 10 bases not matched to a gene. Germline V gives CDR1 LGHNA, CDR2 YNFKEQ. The CDR3 is 17 residues long. The CDR3 sequence is CASSQSQRGGRKDTQYF. In DNA form, the CDR3 reads TGTGCCAGCAGCCAATCCCAGCGGGGGGGCCGGAAAGATACGCAGTATTTT.

The gene calls are TRBV29-1 and TRBJ1-4, with TRBD1 matching over 8 bases. Germline CDR1 SQVTM, CDR2 ANQGSEA. V was clipped by 6 bases and J by 0 bases; unmatched bases: 3. The CDR3 extends over 14 amino acids. The CDR3 protein is CSVGQDATNEKLFF. The CDR3 bases are TGCAGCGTGGGACAGGACGCAACTAATGAAAAACTGTTTTTT.

V usage is TRBV9 and J usage is TRBJ2-7, with 8 bases that match TRBD1. Germline V gene lookup returns CDR1 SGDLS and CDR2 YYNGEE. The ends lost 0 bases at V and 4 bases at J; junction bases unmatched: 6. CDR3 length equals 15 residues. The CDR3 spells CASSVGGQVIYEQYF. DNA for the CDR3: TGTGCCAGCAGCGTAGGGGGACAGGTCATATACGAGCAGTACTTC.

The chain uses TRBV5-1 and TRBJ1-1; a weak D match, TRBD1 (6 bases). The ends were cut back, 0 bases at V and 0 bases at J, with 18 bases in the middle. CDR3 length: 18 residues. Germline CDR1 reads SGHRS; CDR2 reads YFSETQ. In DNA, the CDR3 is TGCGCCAGCAGCTTGGCCAATTCTGGGGGCGTCTTGAACACTGAAGCTTTCTTT. Its protein is CASSLANSGGVLNTEAFF. The full variable domain, with the rest looked up from reference TRBV5-1 and TRBJ1-1, is KAGVTQTPRYLIKTRGQQVTLSCSPISGHRSVSWYQQTPGQGLQFLFEYFSETQRNKGNFPGRFSGRQFSNSRSEMNVSTLELGDSALYLCASSLANSGGVLNTEAFFGQGTRLTVV.

The chain uses TRBV10-2 and TRBJ1-3; possibly TRBD1 for D (5 bases). The ends were cut back, 8 bases at V and 8 bases at J, with 10 bases in the middle. The V gene's germline CDR1 is WSHSY and CDR2 SAAADI. The CDR3 spans 11 residues. DNA for the CDR3: TGCGCCAGCGGGACTACCCACACCATATATTTT. Translating gives CASGTTHTIYF.

This sequence joins TRBV29-1 and TRBJ2-3, with D possibly being TRBD1 (6 bases). The CDR3 contains 16 residues. Germline CDR1 and CDR2: SQVTM and ANQGSEA. With 5 bases removed from V and 0 bases from J, the gap between germline ends came to 18 bases. DNA for the CDR3: TGCAGCGTTATACGCCCGGGACACCAGAGCACAGATACGCAGTATTTT. Translation gives CSVIRPGHQSTDTQYF.

The table lists this clone with a few counts. This chain uses TRBV28 with TRBJ1-3; D is ambiguous. V lost 3 bases, J lost 4 bases, and 10 bases lay in between. This CDR3 is built from 14 residues. Germline V lookup: CDR1 MDHEN, CDR2 SYDVKM. CDR3 bases: TGTGCCAGCAGTTTGACGGACTTAGGAAACACCATATATTTT. It specifies CASSLTDLGNTIYF.

This sequence joins TRBV3-1 (or the pseudogene TRBV3-2) and TRBJ2-5; TRBD2 is a possible D gene (7 bases). CDR1 is LGHDT and CDR2 is YNNKEL in the germline V gene (reference sequence). This CDR3 has 16 residues. The V and J ends lost 2 bases and 3 bases respectively, with 16 bases between them. CDR3 sequence (DNA): TGTGCCAGCAGCCAACGGGTGGGGGGGGCGAAAGAGACCCAGTACTTC. This gives the protein CASSQRVGGAKETQYF.

This rearrangement joins TRBV7-9 to TRBJ2-4; 8 bases are shared with TRBD1. The CDR3 covers 16 residues. Germline lookup yields CDR1 SEHNR and CDR2 FQNEAQ (reference sequence). The ends lost 4 bases at V and 5 bases at J; junction bases unmatched: 10. CDR3 coding DNA: TGTGCCAGCAGCTACCGGACAGGGATCCAAGAAAACATTCAGTACTTC. This translates into CASSYRTGIQENIQYF.

In the case of this clone: Other DNA sequences in the same sample also yield this CDR3. The gene calls are TRBV19 and TRBJ1-5; 8 nucleotides align to TRBD1. Germline lookup yields CDR1 LNHDA and CDR2 SQIVND (reference sequence). The CDR3 sequence is 15 residues long. J lost 3 bases, V lost 3 bases, and 4 bases had no gene match. CDR3 loop: CASSIGRGPNQPQHF. The CDR3 region has the DNA TGTGCCAGTAGTATCGGCAGGGGGCCCAATCAGCCCCAGCATTTT.

This clone has only a few counts. The CDR3, as DNA: TGTGCCAGCAATAGCCCATCAGGAGGGCTTGGCTACACCTTC. Protein product: CASNSPSGGLGYTF. V is TRBV6-5 and J is TRBJ1-2, with D unclear. This CDR3 has 14 amino acids. CDR1 is MNHEY, CDR2 SVGAGI, per germline. Deletions cut 7 bases from V and 7 bases from J, with 19 bases between.

The rearrangement uses TRBV3-1 (or the pseudogene TRBV3-2) and TRBJ1-5, with TRBD1 identical over 10 bases. This CDR3 is 15 amino acids long. CDR1 and CDR2 (germline): LGHDT, YNNKEL (reference sequence). V dropped 0 bases and J dropped 7; count of bases not matched to a gene: 3. CDR3 amino acids: CASSQEGTGVQPQHF. The CDR3 DNA reads TGTGCCAGCAGCCAAGAAGGGACAGGGGTGCAGCCCCAGCATTTT.